The 25 T cell receptor beta chains below come from one sample, sequenced in a study of T cell repertoires in cytomegalovirus infection. Via MiXCR, TCRdb re-called the reads, giving one row per CDR3 protein. The table has 250,000 to 400,000 distinct CDR3 sequences, approximately 25% seen once. No antigen has been identified for these receptors. Sequences were derived from cultured PBMCs, sampled from culture after CMV antigen stimulation. Receptor source: a human donor in good health (CMV status not recorded). Some clones in this sample may be carry-over from other donors' samples.

This clonotype was seen only a few times. The chain uses TRBV7-2 and TRBJ2-2; 7 bases align to TRBD2. Germline assignment: CDR1 SGHTA and CDR2 FQGNSA. The J segment lost 6 bases and the V segment lost 4 bases, leaving 5 bases of the junction unmatched. The CDR3 has 14 amino acids. The CDR3 DNA follows: TGTGCCAGCAGCTCCCGGCGGGGGTCCGGGGAGCTGTTTTTT. Translated, it gives CASSSRRGSGELFF.

V is TRBV20-1 and J is TRBJ1-2, with D uncertain. V was shortened by 0 bases and J by 4 bases, with 12 bases between the two germline ends. The CDR3 is 14 residues long. Germline V gene sequence: CDR1 DFQATT, CDR2 SNEGSKA (reference sequence). CDR3: CSARDTGHSYGYTF. The CDR3 nucleotides are TGCAGTGCTAGAGATACCGGCCACAGCTATGGCTACACCTTC.

This clonotype was detected ten times or more. The rearrangement uses TRBV12-3 or TRBV12-4 and TRBJ2-5; a possible D gene is TRBD2 (6 bases). Trimming took off 6 bases at V and 9 bases at J, with 17 bases between the two ends. The CDR3 has 13 amino acids. The CDR3 DNA is TGTGCCAGCAGCCCTACAGGACCGGGGGCCCAGTACTTC. Translation: CASSPTGPGAQYF.

This clonotype came up many times. This chain connects TRBV7-2 to TRBJ2-7, with 10 positions matching TRBD2. The V gene end was trimmed by 1 base and the J gene end by 3 bases; junction bases not matched to a gene: 6. The CDR3 runs to 16 residues. Germline V gene lookup returns CDR1 SGHTA and CDR2 FQGNSA. The DNA for the CDR3 is TGTGCCAGCAGCTTAGTTCGGCCTAGCGGGAGCTACGAGCAGTACTTC. It specifies CASSLVRPSGSYEQYF.

The J gene is TRBJ2-5, the V gene TRBV20-1; 10 positions agree with TRBD2. CDR3 size: 14 residues. CDR1 and CDR2 (germline): DFQATT, SNEGSKA (reference sequence). With 5 bases clipped from V and 4 bases from J, the junction kept 7 bases outside the gene matches. CDR3 loop: CSAPVLAGAETQYF. The CDR3 nucleotides read TGCAGTGCTCCGGTTCTAGCGGGAGCAGAGACCCAGTACTTC.

The chain is built from TRBV11-2 and TRBJ2-5, with a tentative D call TRBD2 (6 bases). The germline gives CDR1 SGHAT, CDR2 FQNNGV. Trimming cost V 6 bases and J 1 base, with 15 bases left between them. This CDR3 contains 15 residues. The CDR3 reads CASRGDGRFQETQYF. For the CDR3, the DNA is TGTGCCAGCAGAGGGGACGGGAGATTCCAAGAGACCCAGTACTTC.

This clonotype was counted only a few times. V and J are TRBV6-2 or TRBV6-3 and TRBJ2-7; 13 bases agree with TRBD2. The CDR3 contains 17 residues. V shed 3 bases, J shed 6 bases, and the junction held 11 bases outside the gene matches. Germline V gives CDR1 MNHEY, CDR2 SVGEGT. CDR3: CASSYSGTSGTSGEQYV. CDR3 in DNA: TGTGCCAGCAGTTATTCCGGGACTAGCGGGACCTCCGGCGAGCAGTACGTC.

This clonotype came up a few times. V is TRBV12-3 or TRBV12-4 and J is TRBJ2-3, with 13 bases matching TRBD2. CDR3 length equals 16 residues. V trimming: 6 bases; J trimming: 6 bases; junction bases outside the gene matches: 9. The CDR3 nucleotides are TGTGCCAGCAGAACCGGGACTAGCGGGGCGCAGGATACGCAGTATTTT. This encodes CASRTGTSGAQDTQYF.

This chain uses TRBV12-3 or TRBV12-4 with TRBJ1-3; possible D gene TRBD1, 5 bases. V lost 6 bases and J 3 bases, leaving 12 bases between the germline ends. The CDR3 has 14 residues. CDR3 DNA sequence: TGTGCCAGCAGCGACGGGGGACGTGGAAACACCATATATTTT. Translation gives CASSDGGRGNTIYF.

This clonotype was observed many times. This chain connects TRBV7-2 to TRBJ2-7; no definite D call. V was clipped by 0 bases and J by 2 bases, with 11 bases between them. Germline V gene data show CDR1 as SGHTA and CDR2 as FQGNSA. The CDR3 has 15 amino acids. CDR3 in amino acids: CASSLATPETYEQYV. In DNA, the CDR3 is TGTGCCAGCAGCTTAGCGACTCCGGAAACCTACGAGCAGTACGTC.

This chain uses TRBV12-3 or TRBV12-4 with TRBJ2-1; 7 bases fit TRBD2. This CDR3 has 14 amino acids. V lost 8 bases and J lost 6; bases outside the gene matches: 10. The CDR3 bases are TGTGCCAGCTGGGGTGGCGGGAGTGTCAATGAGCAGTTCTTC. This sequence encodes CASWGGGSVNEQFF.

In this sample, this clonotype turned up many times. The rearrangement uses TRBV7-2 and TRBJ1-1; D ambiguous. CDR1 is SGHTA and CDR2 is FQGNSA in the germline V gene. Trimming removed 1 base from V and 1 base from J, with 10 bases in between. The CDR3 has 15 amino acids. The CDR3 nucleotides are TGTGCCAGCAGCTTAGTGGCGGCAGAGAACACTGAAGCTTTCTTT. Protein product: CASSLVAAENTEAFF.

The rearrangement links TRBV19 to TRBJ2-3; 11 nucleotides match TRBD2. CDR1 and CDR2 from the germline V gene are LNHDA and SQIVND (reference sequence). The CDR3 contains 15 residues. Trimming took 4 bases from V and 3 from J; bases not matched to a gene: 3. CDR3 sequence reads: CASSTLAGGTDTQYF. The DNA for the CDR3 is TGTGCCAGTAGTACCCTAGCGGGAGGTACAGATACGCAGTATTTT.

There are a few counts of this clonotype. CDR3 residues: CASSTELAGGIVRRHTGELFF. In DNA, the CDR3 is TGTGCCAGTAGTACCGAGTTAGCGGGAGGGATCGTTCGGCGGCACACCGGGGAGCTGTTTTTT. This chain links TRBV19 with TRBJ2-2; 11 bases fit TRBD2. The CDR3 is made up of 21 amino acids. The junction had 19 bases not matched to a gene; V was cut back by 4 bases and J by 3 bases. From germline, CDR1 is LNHDA and CDR2 SQIVND (reference sequence).

This chain links TRBV29-1 with TRBJ1-1; D call uncertain. The CDR3 has 13 amino acids. The germline V and J ends were trimmed by 5 bases and 5 bases, with 15 bases remaining between them. Per the germline V gene, CDR1 is SQVTM and CDR2 is ANQGSEA. The CDR3 reads CSVSLVGNTEAFF. The CDR3 nucleotides are TGCAGCGTTTCGTTGGTAGGGAATACTGAAGCTTTCTTT.

This clonotype was seen a few times. The J gene is TRBJ1-5, the V gene TRBV19; no clear D gene. Trimming shortened V by 2 bases and J by 0 bases, and 5 bases separated the two germline ends. The CDR3 loop spans 14 amino acids. Germline loops: CDR1 LNHDA, CDR2 SQIVND (reference sequence). The CDR3 is CASSIWGSNQPQHF. The CDR3 nucleotides are TGTGCCAGTAGTATATGGGGTAGCAATCAGCCCCAGCATTTT.

This sequence joins TRBV5-1 and TRBJ2-7; TRBD2 is a possible D gene (6 bases). The CDR3 consists of 14 residues. Trimming cost V 3 bases and J 6 bases, with 16 bases left between them. Germline CDR1 is SGHRS and CDR2 is YFSETQ. The chain's CDR3 is CASSSGLAAGEQYF. In DNA form, the CDR3 reads TGCGCCAGCAGCTCGGGACTTGCTGCCGGCGAGCAGTACTTC. The full variable domain, with the rest looked up from reference TRBV5-1 and TRBJ2-7, is KAGVTQTPRYLIKTRGQQVTLSCSPISGHRSVSWYQQTPGQGLQFLFEYFSETQRNKGNFPGRFSGRQFSNSRSEMNVSTLELGDSALYLCASSSGLAAGEQYFGPGTRLTVT.

This clonotype was seen only a few times. The chain carries TRBV7-2 and TRBJ2-1; D perhaps matches TRBD1 (5 bases). In germline, CDR1 is SGHTA, CDR2 FQGNSA. The CDR3 contains 13 residues. Trimming left V 3 bases short and J 6 bases short, with 9 bases between. CDR3 sequence: CASSLVRANEQFF. In DNA, the CDR3 is TGTGCCAGCAGCTTGGTCAGGGCCAATGAGCAGTTCTTC.

The chain couples TRBV2 to TRBJ2-5, with no clear D. Trimming left V 3 bases short and J 1 base short, with 9 bases between. The V gene's germline CDR1 is SNHLY and CDR2 FYNNEI. The CDR3 runs 14 residues. CDR3 amino acids: CASSDARFQETQYF. The CDR3 coding sequence is TGTGCCAGCAGTGATGCTCGGTTCCAAGAGACCCAGTACTTC.

This clonotype appeared a few times. The chain has TRBV4-1 and TRBJ1-5; D is possibly TRBD1 (5 bases). The CDR3 extends over 16 amino acids. CDR1 and CDR2 (germline): MGHRA, YSYEKL. Trimming cost V 1 base and J 4 bases, with 14 bases left between them. The CDR3 nucleotides read TGCGCCAGCAGCCAAGTTGGTGGGACGGAGAATCAGCCCCAGCATTTT. Its protein product is CASSQVGGTENQPQHF.

Comment on this clonotype: Just one base apart from a much larger clone, this may be a read error. V and J are TRBV7-4 and TRBJ2-1; D gene uncertain. The CDR3 is 17 residues long. From germline, CDR1 is SGHVT and CDR2 SQSDAQ. CDR3 sequence reads: CASSNLGRPGSYNGQFF. CDR3 nucleotides: TGTGCCAGCAGCAACCTCGGACGGCCCGGCTCCTACAATGGGCAGTTCTTC.

This sequence joins TRBV12-3 or TRBV12-4 and TRBJ2-3, with D unresolved. V lost 8 bases, J lost 8 bases, and 8 bases lay in between. This CDR3 spans 10 amino acids. The CDR3 sequence is CASGYGTQYF. DNA of the CDR3: TGTGCCAGCGGTTACGGTACGCAGTATTTT.

The chain uses TRBV6-1 and TRBJ1-1, with 7 bases matching TRBD1. CDR3 length: 16 residues. The trim removed 5 bases at V and 0 bases at J, leaving 9 bases unmatched. The germline V gene encodes CDR1 MNHNS and CDR2 SASEGT. The chain's CDR3 is CASSFDRVGMNTEAFF. As DNA, the CDR3 is TGTGCCAGCAGTTTTGACAGGGTGGGGATGAACACTGAAGCTTTCTTT.

In its sample, this clonotype was seen a few times. The rearrangement joins TRBV20-1 to TRBJ1-1, with a weak D call TRBD1 (5 bases). Germline V gene data show CDR1 as DFQATT and CDR2 as SNEGSKA (reference sequence). Trimming removed 4 bases from V and 8 bases from J, with 8 bases in between. This CDR3 is 10 amino acids long. Here the CDR3 reads CSANWGEAFF. Here the CDR3 DNA reads TGCAGTGCTAATTGGGGGGAAGCTTTCTTT.

The rearrangement joins TRBV12-3 or TRBV12-4 to TRBJ2-2, with D perhaps TRBD2 (5 bases). This CDR3 contains 16 residues. Trimming removed 3 bases at V and 5 bases at J, with 16 bases between. CDR3 coding DNA: TGTGCCAGCAGTTTCGCCCCGGCCCCGGGGACCGGGGAGCTGTTTTTT. Protein product: CASSFAPAPGTGELFF.